The next 12 T cell receptor beta chains were all read from a single sample in a study of T cells in Graves' hyperthyroidism and ophthalmopathy. The TCR beta CDR3 regions underwent amplification using RNA transcripts as the source. Initially, a first-round RT-PCR of the TCR CDR3 employed the HTBI primer set. Each CDR3 protein is one row after TCRdb ran MiXCR on the multiplex PCR reads. Of about 840,000 distinct CDR3 sequences listed, more than 30% are singletons. The specimen sequenced was blood. These receptors originate from a young man with Graves' hyperthyroidism.

This clonotype was recorded many times. The chain carries TRBV7-2 and TRBJ1-2; TRBD1 aligns across 8 bases. This CDR3 has 15 residues. Per germline, CDR1 SGHTA and CDR2 FQGNSA. After removal of 1 base from V and 2 bases from J, the junction contained 3 bases not matched to a gene. CDR3 nucleotide sequence: TGTGCCAGCAGCTTAGAGGGACAGGTGAACTATGGCTACACCTTC. It codes for CASSLEGQVNYGYTF. Variable domain in full (rest from reference TRBV7-2 and TRBJ1-2): GAGVSQSPSNKVTEKGKDVELRCDPISGHTALYWYRQSLGQGLEFLIYFQGNSAPDKSGLPSDRFSAERTGGSVSTLTIQRTQQEDSAVYLCASSLEGQVNYGYTFGSGTRLTVV.

This rearrangement joins TRBV25-1 to TRBJ1-1; TRBD1 aligns across 7 bases. The V gene's germline CDR1 is MGHDK and CDR2 SYGVNS. This CDR3 comprises 13 residues. CDR3 coding DNA: TGTGCTAGAGAGGGACAGAGAAATACTGAAGCTTTCTTT. It translates to CAREGQRNTEAFF.

A remark on this clonotype: This may be a read error, as it is one base from a much larger clone. This chain connects TRBV10-3 to TRBJ2-7; no definite D call. CDR1 is ENHRY and CDR2 is SYGVKD in the germline V gene. CDR3 length: 12 residues. The CDR3: CAITGPSNEQHF. The CDR3 DNA sequence: TGTGCCATCACTGGCCCTTCAAACGAGCAGCACTTC.

There are many counts of this clonotype. The rearrangement uses TRBV15 and TRBJ2-7, with 8 bases fitting TRBD1. Germline trimming cut 1 base from V and 3 bases from J; bases unmatched to any gene: 5. The CDR3 extends over 15 amino acids. Germline assignment: CDR1 LNHNV and CDR2 YYDKDF (reference sequence). CDR3: CATSRATGQVYEQYF. In nucleotides, the CDR3 is TGTGCCACCAGCAGAGCTACGGGACAGGTCTACGAGCAGTACTTC.

The sample holds a few counts of this clonotype. V and J are TRBV7-8 and TRBJ2-7; 7 bases are shared with TRBD1. Germline V lookup: CDR1 SGHVS, CDR2 FQNEAQ. There are 16 residues in the CDR3. The V and J ends lost 2 bases and 5 bases, in that order; junction bases with no gene match: 12. CDR3 protein: CASSLWKGAFFDEQYF. CDR3 in DNA: TGTGCCAGCAGCTTATGGAAGGGGGCGTTTTTCGACGAGCAGTACTTC.

There are a few counts of this clonotype. The genes are TRBV12-3 or TRBV12-4 and TRBJ1-1; tentative D call: TRBD1 (5 bases). The CDR3 loop spans 14 amino acids. V lost 6 bases and J lost 5, with 16 bases in between. This CDR3 is CASSKAGRETEAFF. The CDR3 region has the DNA TGTGCCAGCAGCAAAGCAGGGAGGGAAACTGAAGCTTTCTTT.

As for this clonotype: The junction and the germline gene differ at one end; a read error may be behind it. The CDR3 region is CASSLLGDLPPQHF. Here the CDR3 DNA reads TGTGCCAGCAGTTTATTAGGCGATTTACCGCCCCAGCATTTT. This chain connects TRBV10-3 to TRBJ1-5; no firm D call. The CDR3 totals 14 residues. From germline, CDR1 is ENHRY and CDR2 SYGVKD.

This clonotype has ten or more counts. J is TRBJ2-7 and V is TRBV24-1, with a tentative D call TRBD2 (6 bases). The V end lost 7 bases, the J end lost 0 bases, and 15 bases lay between the germline ends. CDR1 KGHDR and CDR2 SFDVKD come from the germline V gene. The length of the CDR3 is 15 residues. The CDR3 nucleotides read TGTGCCACCAGCGGGGGACTTGAGACCTCCTACGAGCAGTACTTC. Its translation is CATSGGLETSYEQYF.

There are a few counts of this clonotype. This chain links TRBV20-1 with TRBJ1-1; D unclear. Germline V gene sequence: CDR1 DFQATT, CDR2 SNEGSKA (reference sequence). Trimming removed 6 bases at V and 0 bases at J, with 11 bases between. This CDR3 has 13 residues. The CDR3 nucleotides are TGCAGTGCCACGACACCTATGAACACTGAAGCTTTCTTT. The encoded protein is CSATTPMNTEAFF.

The V call is TRBV5-1, the J call TRBJ2-2; D gene ambiguous. This CDR3 comprises 15 residues. Germline V gene sequence: CDR1 SGHRS, CDR2 YFSETQ. The V gene lost 5 bases and the J gene lost 0 bases, with 11 bases spanning the gap. The DNA for the CDR3 is TGCGCCAGCAGACTCGACCGTTCGAACACCGGGGAGCTGTTTTTT. Its translation is CASRLDRSNTGELFF.

This clonotype was found a few times. This rearrangement joins TRBV15 to TRBJ2-7, with a tentative D call TRBD2 (6 bases). Germline V CDR1 and CDR2: LNHNV, YYDKDF (reference sequence). Trimming left V 3 bases short and J 3 bases short, with 12 bases between. CDR3 length: 14 residues. CDR3 loop: CATSSRGKGYEQYF. Here the CDR3 DNA reads TGTGCCACCAGCAGCCGCGGGAAGGGCTACGAGCAGTACTTC.

V is TRBV13 and J is TRBJ2-7; possibly TRBD1 or TRBD2 for D (5 bases each). Trimming took 3 bases from V and 4 from J, leaving 13 bases between them. Germline CDR1 is PRHDT and CDR2 is FYEKMQ (reference sequence). The CDR3 consists of 14 residues. CDR3: CASSLGVGIYEQYF. The CDR3 coding sequence is TGTGCCAGCAGCTTGGGGGTGGGGATATACGAGCAGTACTTC.